The next 27 T cell receptor beta chains were all read from a single sample in a study of blood T cell repertoires in COVID-19. Method: immunoSEQ multiplex PCR; TCRdb's copy keeps in-frame clones and lacks some. The profile shows approximately 350,000 clones, 80% to 90% of them singletons. Specimen: PBMCs or T cells enriched from blood (not recorded which). The receptors originated from a man aged 18 to 29 who had recovered from COVID-19.

The J gene is TRBJ1-2, the V gene TRBV27; 7 bases are shared with TRBD1. CDR1 and CDR2 (germline): MNHEY, SMNVEV (reference sequence). The ends lost 8 bases at V and 5 bases at J; junction bases unmatched: 8. The CDR3 consists of 13 residues. The CDR3 here is CASSTGKSYGYTF. CDR3 DNA: TGTGCCAGCTCGACAGGGAAGTCATATGGCTACACCTTC.

Details on this clone: One end of the junction is discordant with germline, which a read error may explain. V and J are TRBV28 and TRBJ2-7; possible D gene TRBD2, 6 bases. The CDR3 covers 15 residues. The germline V gene encodes CDR1 MDHEN and CDR2 SYDVKM. The CDR3 protein is CASRGPRGDGNEQYF. The CDR3 DNA follows: TGTGCCAGCAGGGGCCCGCGCGGGGATGGCAACGAGCAGTATTTC.

The chain combines TRBV9 with TRBJ2-1; 14 bases agree with TRBD2. The CDR3 totals 20 residues. Germline V gene sequence: CDR1 SGDLS, CDR2 YYNGEE. V trimming: 0 bases; J trimming: 9 bases; junction bases outside the gene matches: 17. The CDR3, as DNA: TGTGCCAGCAGCGTAGTTGAGGGGTCCGGGACTAGCGGGAGAACGGGTGAGCAGTTCTTC. Its translation is CASSVVEGSGTSGRTGEQFF.

The V call is TRBV6-4, the J call TRBJ2-1; tentative D call: TRBD1 (6 bases). The V end lost 6 bases, the J end lost 4 bases, and 16 bases lay between the germline ends. CDR1 is MRHNA, CDR2 SNTAGT, per germline. The CDR3 runs to 15 residues. CDR3: CASSQIGGDYNEQFF. In DNA, the CDR3 is TGTGCCAGCAGCCAGATAGGGGGAGATTACAATGAGCAGTTCTTC.

The chain combines TRBV7-2 with TRBJ2-5; 7 bases map to TRBD1. The CDR3 loop spans 15 amino acids. Germline CDR1 reads SGHTA; CDR2 reads FQGNSA. Trimming removed 3 bases from V and 2 bases from J; junction bases left unmatched: 6. The CDR3 spells CASSFNDRVQETQYF. The DNA for the CDR3 is TGTGCCAGCAGCTTCAACGACAGGGTGCAAGAGACCCAGTACTTC.

V and J are TRBV5-1 and TRBJ2-1; 9 positions match TRBD2. The CDR3 runs to 15 residues. Looked up from germline, CDR1 is SGHRS and CDR2 is YFSETQ. V shed 4 bases, J shed 4 bases, and the junction held 6 bases outside the gene matches. The CDR3 region has the DNA TGCGCCAGCAGCCCCGCGGGGGGGCGTTACAATGAGCAGTTCTTC. Protein: CASSPAGGRYNEQFF.

V and J are TRBV2 and TRBJ1-1; D is possibly TRBD1 (6 bases). V shed 8 bases and J shed 5 bases, with 15 bases lying between them. This CDR3 is built from 13 residues. From germline, CDR1 is SNHLY and CDR2 FYNNEI. The CDR3 DNA reads TGTGCCAGCCGGAAGGGGGGGAGGACTGAAGCTTTCTTT. Its translation: CASRKGGRTEAFF. Full variable domain (remainder filled in from reference TRBV2 and TRBJ1-1): EPEVTQTPSHQVTQMGQEVILRCVPISNHLYFYWYRQILGQKVEFLVSFYNNEISEKSEIFDDQFSVERPDGSNFTLKIRSTKLEDSAMYFCASRKGGRTEAFFGQGTRLTVV.

For the CDR3, the DNA is TGTGCCAGCAGCTTAGATTCAGCTGGGGCTAGCACAGATACGCAGTATTTT. Translating it yields CASSLDSAGASTDTQYF. The chain employs TRBV11-3 and TRBJ2-3; possible D gene TRBD1, 5 bases. The CDR3 runs 17 residues. Trimming cost V 0 bases and J 0 bases, with 13 bases left between them. Germline lookup yields CDR1 SGHNT and CDR2 YENEEA.

CDR3 in DNA: TGCAGTGCTAGTTTTCCAGCTAACTATGGCTACACCTTC. It encodes CSASFPANYGYTF. This chain uses TRBV20-1 with TRBJ1-2, with D unclear. The V gene's germline CDR1 is DFQATT and CDR2 SNEGSKA (reference sequence). The CDR3 extends over 13 amino acids. V was cut by 3 bases and J by 0 bases, with 8 bases left in between.

The rearrangement links TRBV18 to TRBJ2-1, with D unresolved. The CDR3 length is 12 residues. The germline V and J ends were trimmed by 0 bases and 9 bases, with 6 bases remaining between them. The germline V gene has CDR1 KGHSH and CDR2 LQKENI. The CDR3 here is CASSPPTGEQFF. CDR3 DNA: TGTGCCAGCTCACCACCCACGGGTGAGCAGTTCTTC.

The genes are TRBV28 and TRBJ2-7; TRBD1 might be the D (6 bases). Germline assignment: CDR1 MDHEN and CDR2 SYDVKM. The CDR3 has 15 amino acids. Trimming took 6 bases from V and 5 from J, leaving 20 bases between them. The CDR3 sequence is CASSPYTGSLDEQYF. The DNA of the CDR3 is TGTGCCAGCAGCCCCTATACAGGGTCCCTCGACGAGCAGTACTTC. Complete variable domain (other parts from reference TRBV28 and TRBJ2-7): DVKVTQSSRYLVKRTGEKVFLECVQDMDHENMFWYRQDPGLGLRLIYFSYDVKMKEKGDIPEGYSVSREKKERFSLILESASTNQTSMYLCASSPYTGSLDEQYFGPGTRLTVT.

The rearrangement joins TRBV7-3 to TRBJ2-7; 9 nucleotides match TRBD2. The CDR3 has 14 residues. With 2 bases clipped from V and 2 bases from J, the junction kept 1 base outside the gene matches. CDR1 and CDR2 (germline): SGHTA, FQGTGA. This CDR3 reads CASSLGGGAYEQYF. The CDR3 DNA follows: TGTGCCAGCAGCTTAGGCGGGGGGGCCTACGAGCAGTACTTC.

The V call is TRBV21-1, the J call TRBJ1-1; no DNA check was done on the table's D call, TRBD1. TRBV21-1 counts as a pseudogene. CDR3 length: 15 residues. The CDR3 reads CASSKKDRRTTEAFF. The CDR3 nucleotides are TGTGCCAGCAGCAAGAAGGACAGGAGGACCACTGAAGCTTTCTTT.

The J gene is TRBJ1-1, the V gene TRBV7-3; unclear D gene. This CDR3 spans 13 amino acids. V was pared by 0 bases and J by 5 bases, with 7 bases between. Germline assignment: CDR1 SGHTA and CDR2 FQGTGA. Written as DNA, the CDR3 is TGTGCCAGCAGCTTAACGGCTGTTACTGAAGCTTTCTTT. Translation: CASSLTAVTEAFF.

V gene TRBV7-2 combines with J gene TRBJ2-7; 10 nucleotides match TRBD2. This CDR3 spans 18 amino acids. The germline V gene has CDR1 SGHTA and CDR2 FQGNSA. The ends lost 2 bases at V and 5 bases at J; junction bases unmatched: 15. CDR3 sequence: CASSLIYKGLAGVNEQYF. CDR3 DNA sequence: TGTGCCAGCAGCTTAATATATAAGGGTCTAGCGGGAGTAAACGAGCAGTACTTC.

J is TRBJ2-7 and V is TRBV3-1 (or the pseudogene TRBV3-2); TRBD1 matches 8 bases. This CDR3 is built from 17 residues. Germline V gives CDR1 LGHDT, CDR2 YNNKEL (reference sequence). Trimming at V came to 3 bases and at J to 4 bases, leaving 14 bases not matched to a gene. In DNA form, the CDR3 reads TGTGCCAGCAGCCAGCCCGGGACAGGAGGTAGAGTATACGAGCAGTACTTC. Its protein product is CASSQPGTGGRVYEQYF.

This CDR3 reads CASSQDQGPNYGYTF. The CDR3 DNA follows: TGCGCCAGCAGCCAAGATCAGGGGCCTAACTATGGCTACACCTTC. This chain joins TRBV4-1 and TRBJ1-2, with a weak D call TRBD1 (6 bases). The length of the CDR3 is 15 residues. Germline V gene sequence: CDR1 MGHRA, CDR2 YSYEKL. The germline V and J ends were trimmed by 0 bases and 0 bases, with 8 bases remaining between them.

The rearrangement joins TRBV19 to TRBJ1-2; 7 nucleotides match TRBD1. J was trimmed by 12 bases and V by 7 bases; bases with no gene match: 8. Germline CDR1 and CDR2: LNHDA and SQIVND (reference sequence). The CDR3 is 11 amino acids. The DNA for the CDR3 is TGTGCCAGTAAAGGGGGCGAGGAAGACACCTTC. Its translation: CASKGGEEDTF. Full variable domain (missing parts from reference TRBV19 and TRBJ1-2): DGGITQSPKYLFRKEGQNVTLSCEQNLNHDAMYWYRQDPGQGLRLIYYSQIVNDFQKGDIAEGYSVSREKKESFPLTVTSAQKNPTAFYLCASKGGEEDTFGSGTRLTVV.

The rearrangement uses TRBV18 and TRBJ2-3; 8 bases agree with TRBD2. This CDR3 is 17 amino acids long. The V gene's germline CDR1 is KGHSH and CDR2 LQKENI. V shed 3 bases, J shed 5 bases, and the junction held 13 bases outside the gene matches. The CDR3 here is CASSPPGLGRRGDTQYF. Here the CDR3 DNA reads TGTGCCAGCTCACCCCCGGGACTAGGCCGAAGGGGAGATACGCAGTATTTT.

V usage is TRBV6-5 and J usage is TRBJ1-2; TRBD1 is a possible D gene (6 bases). Germline CDR1 MNHEY, CDR2 SVGAGI. Between the trimmed V and J ends, which lost 2 bases and 6 bases, there was a span of 16 bases. The CDR3 totals 15 residues. The CDR3 DNA follows: TGTGCCAGCAGTTACGGGCGACAGGCGCAGGATGGCTACACCTTC. This sequence encodes CASSYGRQAQDGYTF.

The chain links TRBV2 to TRBJ1-3; D perhaps matches TRBD1 (5 bases). The CDR3 extends over 14 amino acids. CDR1 is SNHLY, CDR2 FYNNEI, per germline. V gave up 9 bases and J gave up 2 bases, with 14 bases separating them. The CDR3 spells CARGGGTAGNTIYF. The CDR3 DNA is TGTGCCAGGGGTGGGGGGACCGCTGGAAACACCATATATTTT.

This clone was seen many times. The chain employs TRBV25-1 and TRBJ1-5; a weak D match, TRBD1 (6 bases). Trimming stripped 8 bases from V and 2 bases from J, with 13 bases between. The germline V gene has CDR1 MGHDK and CDR2 SYGVNS. This CDR3 has 14 residues. CDR3 DNA: TGTGCCAGCGGACCTCAGGGGCGCAATCAGCCCCAGCATTTT. The encoded protein is CASGPQGRNQPQHF.

The chain has TRBV5-5 and TRBJ2-5, with D possibly being TRBD1 (5 bases). V was cut by 2 bases and J by 4 bases, with 15 bases left in between. This CDR3 contains 15 residues. Germline V CDR1 and CDR2: SGHKS, YYEKEE (reference sequence). As DNA, the CDR3 is TGTGCCAGCAGCTTTGGCAGGGCGGCTTTAGAGACCCAGTACTTC. Its translation: CASSFGRAALETQYF.

The chain combines TRBV4-1 with TRBJ1-1, with unresolved D. The germline CDR1 and CDR2 sequences are MGHRA and YSYEKL. This CDR3 comprises 16 residues. Trimming removed 1 base at V and 4 bases at J, with 16 bases between. CDR3 sequence reads: CASSQVKTGRTTEAFF. In DNA, the CDR3 is TGCGCCAGCAGCCAAGTAAAGACGGGAAGGACCACTGAAGCTTTCTTT.

The J gene is TRBJ1-5, the V gene TRBV28; unclear D gene. From germline, CDR1 is MDHEN and CDR2 SYDVKM. The CDR3 length is 14 residues. Trimming removed 3 bases from V and 3 bases from J, with 9 bases in between. The CDR3 sequence is CASSFGQINQPQHF. For the CDR3, the DNA is TGTGCCAGCAGTTTTGGGCAGATCAATCAGCCCCAGCATTTT.

This sequence joins TRBV2 and TRBJ1-5; tentatively, D is TRBD1 (6 bases). V lost 5 bases, J lost 1 base, and 12 bases lay in between. Germline CDR1 reads SNHLY; CDR2 reads FYNNEI. The CDR3 contains 15 residues. The CDR3 is CASSLDRQSNQPQHF. The DNA of the CDR3 is TGTGCCAGCAGTCTGGACAGACAGAGCAATCAGCCCCAGCATTTT.

The chain links TRBV7-9 to TRBJ2-2, with a weak D call TRBD2 (6 bases). This CDR3 region has 17 residues. Germline CDR1 and CDR2: SEHNR and FQNEAQ (reference sequence). The V end lost 3 bases, the J end lost 6 bases, and 20 bases lay between the germline ends. The CDR3: CASSLVWDFSGSGELFF. DNA for the CDR3: TGTGCCAGCAGCTTGGTCTGGGACTTTAGTGGTTCCGGGGAGCTGTTTTTT.